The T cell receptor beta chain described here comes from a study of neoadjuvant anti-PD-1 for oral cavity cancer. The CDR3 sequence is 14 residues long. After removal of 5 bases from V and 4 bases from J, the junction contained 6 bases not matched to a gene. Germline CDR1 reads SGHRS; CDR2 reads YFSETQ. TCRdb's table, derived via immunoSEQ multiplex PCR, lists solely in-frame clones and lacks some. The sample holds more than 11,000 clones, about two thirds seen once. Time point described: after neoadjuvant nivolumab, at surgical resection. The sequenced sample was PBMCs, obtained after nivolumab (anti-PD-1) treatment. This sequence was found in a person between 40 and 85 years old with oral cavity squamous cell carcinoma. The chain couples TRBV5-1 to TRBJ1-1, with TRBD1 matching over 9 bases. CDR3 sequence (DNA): TGCGCCAGCAGAACAGGGGGCTCCGGCACTGAAGCTTTCTTT. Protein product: CASRTGGSGTEAFF.